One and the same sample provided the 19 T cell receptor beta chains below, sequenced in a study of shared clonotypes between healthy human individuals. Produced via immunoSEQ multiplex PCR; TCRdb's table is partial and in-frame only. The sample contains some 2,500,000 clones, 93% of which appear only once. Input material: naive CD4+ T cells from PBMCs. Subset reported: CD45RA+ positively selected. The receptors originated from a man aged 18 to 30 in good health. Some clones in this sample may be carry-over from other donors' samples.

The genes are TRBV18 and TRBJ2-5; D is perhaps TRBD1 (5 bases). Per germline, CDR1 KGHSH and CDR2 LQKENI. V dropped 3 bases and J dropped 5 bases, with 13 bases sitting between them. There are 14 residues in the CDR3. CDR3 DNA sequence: TGTGCCAGCTCACCTGGGGCCAGGCGGGAGACCCAGTACTTC. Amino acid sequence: CASSPGARRETQYF.

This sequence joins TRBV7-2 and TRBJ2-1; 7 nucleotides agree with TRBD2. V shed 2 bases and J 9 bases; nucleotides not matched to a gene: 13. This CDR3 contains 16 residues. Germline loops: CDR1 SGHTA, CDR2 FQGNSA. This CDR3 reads CASSLLAGVGLSEQFF. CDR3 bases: TGTGCCAGCAGCTTACTCGCGGGAGTAGGCTTGAGTGAGCAGTTCTTC. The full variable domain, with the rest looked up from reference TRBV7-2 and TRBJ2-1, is GAGVSQSPSNKVTEKGKDVELRCDPISGHTALYWYRQSLGQGLEFLIYFQGNSAPDKSGLPSDRFSAERTGGSVSTLTIQRTQQEDSAVYLCASSLLAGVGLSEQFFGPGTRLTVL.

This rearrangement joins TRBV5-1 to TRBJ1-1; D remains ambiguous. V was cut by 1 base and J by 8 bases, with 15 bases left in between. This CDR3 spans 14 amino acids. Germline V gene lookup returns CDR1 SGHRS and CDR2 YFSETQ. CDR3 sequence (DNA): TGCGCCAGCAGCTTGATCGGTGGAGGGCCGGAAGCTTTCTTT. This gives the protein CASSLIGGGPEAFF.

This chain's CDR3 is CASSLYSASPNTEAFF. CDR3 nucleotides: TGTGCCAGCAGCTTGTACTCGGCCAGCCCGAACACTGAAGCTTTCTTT. The chain employs TRBV5-8 and TRBJ1-1; no definite D call. The CDR3 runs to 16 residues. Germline-derived CDR1 and CDR2 are SGHTS and YDEGEE. V was pared by 1 base and J by 1 base, with 14 bases between.

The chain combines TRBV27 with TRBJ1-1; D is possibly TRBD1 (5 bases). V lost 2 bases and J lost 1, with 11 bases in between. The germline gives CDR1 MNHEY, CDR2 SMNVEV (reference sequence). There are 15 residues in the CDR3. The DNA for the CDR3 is TGTGCCAGCAGTTTAAGGGGCCGCAGGAACACTGAAGCTTTCTTT. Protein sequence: CASSLRGRRNTEAFF.

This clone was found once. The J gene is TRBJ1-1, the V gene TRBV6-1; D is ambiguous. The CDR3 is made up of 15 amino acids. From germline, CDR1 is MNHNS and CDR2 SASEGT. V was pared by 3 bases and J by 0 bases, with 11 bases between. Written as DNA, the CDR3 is TGTGCCAGCAGTGATAGGGTTTTCATGAACACTGAAGCTTTCTTT. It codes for CASSDRVFMNTEAFF.

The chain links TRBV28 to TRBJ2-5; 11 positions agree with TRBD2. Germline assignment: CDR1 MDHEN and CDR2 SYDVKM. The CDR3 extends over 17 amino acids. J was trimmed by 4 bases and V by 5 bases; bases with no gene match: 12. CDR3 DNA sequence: TGTGCCAGCAGTCCACAGACCACTAGCGGGAGCACAGAGACCCAGTACTTC. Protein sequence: CASSPQTTSGSTETQYF.

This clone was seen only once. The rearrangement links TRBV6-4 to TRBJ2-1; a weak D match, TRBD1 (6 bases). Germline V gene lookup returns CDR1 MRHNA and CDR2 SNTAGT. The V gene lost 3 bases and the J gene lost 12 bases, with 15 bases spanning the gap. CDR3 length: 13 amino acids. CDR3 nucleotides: TGTGCCAGCAGTGAGGGCAGGGGCGACTCGCAGTTCTTC. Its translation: CASSEGRGDSQFF.

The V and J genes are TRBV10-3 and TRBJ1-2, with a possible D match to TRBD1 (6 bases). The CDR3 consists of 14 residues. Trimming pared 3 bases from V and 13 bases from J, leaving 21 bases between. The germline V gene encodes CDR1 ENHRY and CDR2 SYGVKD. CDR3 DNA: TGTGCCATCAGTGAACCAATGAAGACAGGCTCGGTCACCTTC. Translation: CAISEPMKTGSVTF.

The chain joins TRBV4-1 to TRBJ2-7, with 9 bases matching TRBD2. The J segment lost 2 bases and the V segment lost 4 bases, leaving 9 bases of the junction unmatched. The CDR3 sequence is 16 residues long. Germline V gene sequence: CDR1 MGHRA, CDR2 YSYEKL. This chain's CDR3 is CASSRTSAGGTYEQYF. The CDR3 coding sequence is TGCGCCAGCAGCCGAACGTCGGCGGGAGGGACCTACGAGCAGTACTTC.

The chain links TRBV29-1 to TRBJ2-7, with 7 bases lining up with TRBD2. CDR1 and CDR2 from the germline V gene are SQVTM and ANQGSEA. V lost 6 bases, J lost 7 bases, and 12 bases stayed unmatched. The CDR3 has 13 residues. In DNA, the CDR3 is TGCAGCGTGCAGCGGGGATTGGAGAGGGAGCAGTACTTC. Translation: CSVQRGLEREQYF.

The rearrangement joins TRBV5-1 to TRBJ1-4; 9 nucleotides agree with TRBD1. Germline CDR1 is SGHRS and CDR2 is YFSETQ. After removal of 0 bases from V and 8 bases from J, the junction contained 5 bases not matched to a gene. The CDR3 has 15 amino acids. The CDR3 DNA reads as TGCGCCAGCAGCTTGGGAGGACAGGGGAAAGAAAAACTGTTTTTT. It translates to CASSLGGQGKEKLFF.

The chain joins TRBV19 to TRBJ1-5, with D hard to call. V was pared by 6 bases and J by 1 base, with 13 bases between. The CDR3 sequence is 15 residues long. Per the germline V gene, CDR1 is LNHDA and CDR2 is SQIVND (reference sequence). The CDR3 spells CASSSLGRSNQPQHF. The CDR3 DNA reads TGTGCCAGTAGCTCTCTGGGCCGGAGCAATCAGCCCCAGCATTTT.

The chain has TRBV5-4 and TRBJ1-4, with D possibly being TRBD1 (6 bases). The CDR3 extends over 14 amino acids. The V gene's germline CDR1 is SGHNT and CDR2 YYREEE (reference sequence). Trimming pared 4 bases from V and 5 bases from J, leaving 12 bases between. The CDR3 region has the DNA TGTGCCAGCAGCCCTGAGGGGGGGAATGAAAAACTGTTTTTT. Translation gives CASSPEGGNEKLFF.

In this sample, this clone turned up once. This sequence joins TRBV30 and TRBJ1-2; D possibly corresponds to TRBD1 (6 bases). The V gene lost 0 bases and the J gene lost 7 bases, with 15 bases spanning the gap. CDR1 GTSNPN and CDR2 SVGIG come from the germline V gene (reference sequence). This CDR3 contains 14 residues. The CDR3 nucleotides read TGTGCCTGGAGTGTAGGGGGGGCGACCGGTGGCTACACCTTC. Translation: CAWSVGGATGGYTF. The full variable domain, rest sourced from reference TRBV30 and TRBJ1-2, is SQTIHQWPATLVQPVGSPLSLECTVEGTSNPNLYWYRQAAGRGLQLLFYSVGIGQISSEVPQNLSASRPQDRQFILSSKKLLLSDSGFYLCAWSVGGATGGYTFGSGTRLTVV.

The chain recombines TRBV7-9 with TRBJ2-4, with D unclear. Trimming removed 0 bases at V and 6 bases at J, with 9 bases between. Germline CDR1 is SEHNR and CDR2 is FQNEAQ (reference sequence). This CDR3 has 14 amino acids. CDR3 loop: CASSLAAGLNIQYF. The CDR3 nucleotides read TGTGCCAGCAGCTTAGCGGCAGGCCTAAACATTCAGTACTTC.

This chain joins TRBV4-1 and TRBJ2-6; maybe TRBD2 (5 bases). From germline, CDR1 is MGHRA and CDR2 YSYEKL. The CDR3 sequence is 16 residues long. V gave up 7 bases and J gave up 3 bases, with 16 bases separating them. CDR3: CASTNLTGFGANVLTF. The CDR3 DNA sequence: TGCGCCAGCACAAACCTAACGGGGTTTGGGGCCAACGTCCTGACTTTC.

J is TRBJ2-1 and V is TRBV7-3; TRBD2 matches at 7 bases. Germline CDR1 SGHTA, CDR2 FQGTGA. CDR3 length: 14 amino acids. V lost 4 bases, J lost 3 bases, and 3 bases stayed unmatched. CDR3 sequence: CASSSAGIYNEQFF. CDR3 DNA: TGTGCCAGCAGCTCAGCGGGAATCTACAATGAGCAGTTCTTC.

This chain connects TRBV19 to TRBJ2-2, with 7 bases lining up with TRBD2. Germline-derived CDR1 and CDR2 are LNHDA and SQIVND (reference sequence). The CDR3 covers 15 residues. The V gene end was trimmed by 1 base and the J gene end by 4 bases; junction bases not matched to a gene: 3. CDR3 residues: CASSIVSGVTGELFF. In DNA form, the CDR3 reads TGTGCCAGTAGTATAGTGAGCGGGGTCACCGGGGAGCTGTTTTTT.